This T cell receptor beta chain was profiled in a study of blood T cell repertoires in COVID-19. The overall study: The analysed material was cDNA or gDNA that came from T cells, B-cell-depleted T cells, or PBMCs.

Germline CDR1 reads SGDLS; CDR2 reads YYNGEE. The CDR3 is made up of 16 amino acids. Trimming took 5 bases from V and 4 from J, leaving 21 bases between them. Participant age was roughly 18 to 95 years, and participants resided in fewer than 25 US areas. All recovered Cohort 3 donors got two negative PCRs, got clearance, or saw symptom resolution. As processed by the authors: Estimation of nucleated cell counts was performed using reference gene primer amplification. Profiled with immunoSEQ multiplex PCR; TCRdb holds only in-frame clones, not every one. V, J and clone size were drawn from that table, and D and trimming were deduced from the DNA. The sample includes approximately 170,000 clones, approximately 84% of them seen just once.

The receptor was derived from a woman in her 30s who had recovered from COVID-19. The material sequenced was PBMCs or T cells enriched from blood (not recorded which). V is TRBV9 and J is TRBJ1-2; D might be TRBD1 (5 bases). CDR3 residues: CASSATADIRGYGYTF. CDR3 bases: TGTGCCAGCAGTGCTACCGCGGACATCCGTGGCTATGGCTACACCTTC.